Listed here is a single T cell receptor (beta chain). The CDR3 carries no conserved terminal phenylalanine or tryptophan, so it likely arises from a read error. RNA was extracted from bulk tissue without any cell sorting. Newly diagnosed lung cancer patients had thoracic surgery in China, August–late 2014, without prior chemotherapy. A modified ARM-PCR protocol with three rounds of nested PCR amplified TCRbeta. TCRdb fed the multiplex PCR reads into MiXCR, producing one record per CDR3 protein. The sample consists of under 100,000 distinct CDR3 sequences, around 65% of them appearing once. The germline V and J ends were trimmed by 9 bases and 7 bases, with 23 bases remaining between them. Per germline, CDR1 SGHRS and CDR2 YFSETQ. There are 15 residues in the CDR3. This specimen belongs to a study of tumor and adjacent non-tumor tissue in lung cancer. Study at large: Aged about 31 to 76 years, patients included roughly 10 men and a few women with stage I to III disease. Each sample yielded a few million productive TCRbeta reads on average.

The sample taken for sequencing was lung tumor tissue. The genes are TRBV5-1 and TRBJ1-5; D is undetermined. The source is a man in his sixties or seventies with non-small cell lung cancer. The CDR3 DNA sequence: TGCGCCACCCTCATAAAGAGTTTGAGATACCAGCCCCAGCATTCT. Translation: CATLIKSLRYQPQHS.